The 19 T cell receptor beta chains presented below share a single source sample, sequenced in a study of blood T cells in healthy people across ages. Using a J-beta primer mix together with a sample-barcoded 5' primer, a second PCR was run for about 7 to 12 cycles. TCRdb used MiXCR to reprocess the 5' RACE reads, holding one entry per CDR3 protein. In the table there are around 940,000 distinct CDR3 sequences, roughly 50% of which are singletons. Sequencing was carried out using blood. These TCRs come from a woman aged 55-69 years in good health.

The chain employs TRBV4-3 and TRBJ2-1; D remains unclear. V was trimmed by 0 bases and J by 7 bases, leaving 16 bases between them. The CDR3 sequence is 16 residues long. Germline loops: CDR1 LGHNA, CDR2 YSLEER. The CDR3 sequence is CASSQDRVLLANEQFF. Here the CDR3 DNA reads TGCGCCAGCAGCCAAGATAGGGTCCTCCTCGCTAATGAGCAGTTCTTC.

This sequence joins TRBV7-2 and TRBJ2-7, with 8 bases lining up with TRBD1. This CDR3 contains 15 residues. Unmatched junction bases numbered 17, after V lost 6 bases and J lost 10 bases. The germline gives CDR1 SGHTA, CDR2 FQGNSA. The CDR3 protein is CASRPAGTGIEAQYF. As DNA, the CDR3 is TGTGCCAGCAGACCGGCCGGGACAGGCATCGAGGCCCAGTACTTC.

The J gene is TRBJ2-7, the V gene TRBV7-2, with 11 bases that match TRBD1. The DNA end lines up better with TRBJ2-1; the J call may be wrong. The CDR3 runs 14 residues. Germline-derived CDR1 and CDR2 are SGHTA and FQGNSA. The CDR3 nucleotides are TGTGCCAGCAGCTGGGACAGGGGGTATTATGAGCAGTTCTTC. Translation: CASSWDRGYYEQFF.

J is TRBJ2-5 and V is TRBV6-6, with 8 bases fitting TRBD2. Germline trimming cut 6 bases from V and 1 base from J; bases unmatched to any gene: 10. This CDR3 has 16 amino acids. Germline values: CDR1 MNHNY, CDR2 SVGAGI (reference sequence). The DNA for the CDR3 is TGTGCCAGCAGCCGGACTAGCCAGCCTTCCCAAGAGACCCAGTACTTC. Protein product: CASSRTSQPSQETQYF.

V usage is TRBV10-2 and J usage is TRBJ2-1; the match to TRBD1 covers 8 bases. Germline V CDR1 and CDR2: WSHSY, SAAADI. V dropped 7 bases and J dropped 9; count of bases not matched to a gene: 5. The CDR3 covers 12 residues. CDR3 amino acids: CASKMTGVEQFF. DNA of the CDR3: TGCGCCAGCAAGATGACAGGGGTTGAGCAGTTCTTC.

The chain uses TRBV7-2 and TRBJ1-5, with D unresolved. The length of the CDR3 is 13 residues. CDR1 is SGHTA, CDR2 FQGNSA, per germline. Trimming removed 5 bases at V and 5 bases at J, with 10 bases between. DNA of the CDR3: TGTGCCAGCAGCACCCAGCCAGATCAGCCCCAGCATTTT. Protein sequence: CASSTQPDQPQHF.

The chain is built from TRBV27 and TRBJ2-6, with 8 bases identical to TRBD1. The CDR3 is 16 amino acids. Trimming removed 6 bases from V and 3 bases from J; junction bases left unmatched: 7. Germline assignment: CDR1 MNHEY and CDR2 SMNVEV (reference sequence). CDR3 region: CASSRTGSNGANVLTF. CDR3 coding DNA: TGTGCCAGCAGCCGGACAGGGAGTAATGGGGCCAACGTCCTGACTTTC.

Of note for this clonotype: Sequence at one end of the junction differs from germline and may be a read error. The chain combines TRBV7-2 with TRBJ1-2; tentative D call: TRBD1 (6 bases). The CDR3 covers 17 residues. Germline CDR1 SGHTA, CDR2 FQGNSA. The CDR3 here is CASSFLYHAGEVDGHTF. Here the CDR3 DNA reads TGTGCCAGCAGCTTTTTGTACCATGCAGGGGAAGTCGATGGCCACACCTTC.

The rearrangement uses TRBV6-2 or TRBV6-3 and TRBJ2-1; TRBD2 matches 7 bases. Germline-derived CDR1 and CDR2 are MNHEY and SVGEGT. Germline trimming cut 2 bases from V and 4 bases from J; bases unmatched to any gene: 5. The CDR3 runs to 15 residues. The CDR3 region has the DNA TGTGCCAGCAGTTACCGACCTAGCGGATACAATGAGCAGTTCTTC. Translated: CASSYRPSGYNEQFF.

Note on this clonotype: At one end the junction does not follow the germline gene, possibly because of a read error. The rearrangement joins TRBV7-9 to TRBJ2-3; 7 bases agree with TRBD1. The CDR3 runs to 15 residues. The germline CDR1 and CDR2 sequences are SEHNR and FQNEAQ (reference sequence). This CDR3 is CASSVATGQTDTQYF. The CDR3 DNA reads TGTGCCAGCAGCGTAGCGACAGGGCAAACAGATACGCAGTATTTT.

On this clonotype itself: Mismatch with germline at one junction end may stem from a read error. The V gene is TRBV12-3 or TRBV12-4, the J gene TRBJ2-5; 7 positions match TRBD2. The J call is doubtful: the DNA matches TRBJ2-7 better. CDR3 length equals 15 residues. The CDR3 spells CACSLGPGLPYEQYF. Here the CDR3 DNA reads TGTGCCTGCAGTTTAGGACCGGGACTACCCTACGAGCAGTACTTC.

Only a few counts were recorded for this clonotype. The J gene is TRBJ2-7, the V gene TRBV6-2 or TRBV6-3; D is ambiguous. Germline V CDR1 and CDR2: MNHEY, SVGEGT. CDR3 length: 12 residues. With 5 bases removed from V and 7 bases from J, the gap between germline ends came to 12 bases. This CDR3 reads CASSQGYNEQYF. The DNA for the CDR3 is TGTGCCAGCAGTCAAGGGTACAATGAGCAGTACTTC.

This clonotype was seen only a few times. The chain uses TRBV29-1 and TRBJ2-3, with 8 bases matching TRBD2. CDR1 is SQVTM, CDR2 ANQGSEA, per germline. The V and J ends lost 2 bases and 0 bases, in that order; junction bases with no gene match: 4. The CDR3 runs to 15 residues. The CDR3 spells CSVERTSPSTDTQYF. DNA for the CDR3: TGCAGCGTTGAAAGGACTAGCCCTAGCACAGATACGCAGTATTTT.

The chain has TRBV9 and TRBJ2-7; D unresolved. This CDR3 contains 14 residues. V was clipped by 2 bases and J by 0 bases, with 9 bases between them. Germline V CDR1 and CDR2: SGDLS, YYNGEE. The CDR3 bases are TGTGCCAGCAGCGTGGCGGTCAGCTCCTACGAGCAGTACTTC. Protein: CASSVAVSSYEQYF.

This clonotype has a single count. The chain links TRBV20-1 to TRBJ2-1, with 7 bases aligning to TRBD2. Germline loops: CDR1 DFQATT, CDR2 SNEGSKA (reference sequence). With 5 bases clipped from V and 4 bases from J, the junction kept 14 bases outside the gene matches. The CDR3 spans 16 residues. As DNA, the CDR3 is TGCAGTGCTTGGGGGGGTGGCAGGAGGAGGTACAATGAGCAGTTCTTC. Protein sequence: CSAWGGGRRRYNEQFF.

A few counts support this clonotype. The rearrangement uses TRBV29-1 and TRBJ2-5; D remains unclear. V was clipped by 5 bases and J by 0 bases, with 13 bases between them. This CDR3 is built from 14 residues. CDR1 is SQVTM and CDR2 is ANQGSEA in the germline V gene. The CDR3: CSVWALGHQETQYF. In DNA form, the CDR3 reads TGCAGCGTTTGGGCGCTTGGTCACCAAGAGACCCAGTACTTC.

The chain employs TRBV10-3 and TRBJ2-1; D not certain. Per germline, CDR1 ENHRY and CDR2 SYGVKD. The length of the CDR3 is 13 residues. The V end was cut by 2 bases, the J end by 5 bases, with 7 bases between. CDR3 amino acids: CAISEAGDNEQFF. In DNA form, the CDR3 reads TGTGCCATCAGTGAGGCTGGGGACAATGAGCAGTTCTTC.

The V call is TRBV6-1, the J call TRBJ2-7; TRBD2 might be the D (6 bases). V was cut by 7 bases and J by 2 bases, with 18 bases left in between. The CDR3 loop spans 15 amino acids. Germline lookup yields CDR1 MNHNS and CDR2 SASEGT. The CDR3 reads CASIREGLGPYEQYF. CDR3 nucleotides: TGTGCCAGCATCCGAGAGGGACTGGGACCCTACGAGCAGTACTTC.

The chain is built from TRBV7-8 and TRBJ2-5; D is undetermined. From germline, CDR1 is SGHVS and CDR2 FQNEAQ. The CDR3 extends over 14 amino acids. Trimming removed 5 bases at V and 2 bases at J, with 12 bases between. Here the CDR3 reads CASSQNARQETQYF. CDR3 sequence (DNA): TGTGCCAGCAGCCAAAACGCACGGCAAGAGACCCAGTACTTC.